This TCR beta chain comes out of a study of T cell responses to AZD1222 COVID-19 vaccine. General observations from the study: Dominant CD4 TCR responses targeted spike regions 160-218 and 743-854. Clonal diversity was possibly underestimated, and the donors were mostly white British, with more females. The breadth and depth of Spike-specific TCRs increased once two AZD1222 doses had been given. Only 5 or 6 individuals given AZD1222 were seropositive at baseline.

Points on this clone: Its antigen is as yet unknown.

The method was immunoSEQ multiplex PCR; TCRdb's version includes in-frame clones alone and lacks a portion of them. The sample has 90,000 to 120,000 clones; around 90% are singletons. Germline CDR1 reads KGHSH; CDR2 reads LQKENI. Trimming removed 3 bases from V and 6 bases from J, with 17 bases in between. The CDR3 runs 15 residues. The gene calls are TRBV18 and TRBJ1-2; D remains unclear. This clonotype was obtained from an adult who received the AZD1222 COVID-19 vaccine. The sample consisted of peripheral blood, taken 28 days after the second AZD1222 dose. The CDR3 protein is CASSPRQSADNGYTF. The CDR3 nucleotides read TGTGCCAGCTCACCTAGGCAGTCGGCCGACAATGGCTACACCTTC. Variable domain in full (rest from reference TRBV18 and TRBJ1-2): NAGVMQNPRHLVRRRGQEARLRCSPMKGHSHVYWYRQLPEEGLKFMVYLQKENIIDESGMPKERFSAEFPKEGPSILRIQQVVRGDSAAYFCASSPRQSADNGYTFGSGTRLTVV.